This TCR beta chain was sequenced in a study of control samples from healthy donors and cancer patients. This CDR3 contains 15 residues. The J segment lost 8 bases and the V segment lost 1 base, leaving 10 bases of the junction unmatched. The germline CDR1 and CDR2 sequences are LNHNV and YYDKDF (reference sequence). The repertoire was sequenced with immunoSEQ multiplex PCR; TCRdb's copy has only in-frame clones and lacks some. Of approximately 120,000 clones in the sample, about 90% were seen once. The receptor's source is a man aged 55 to 70 in good health. The V gene is TRBV15, the J gene TRBJ1-1; 7 nucleotides align to TRBD1. Material for sequencing was blood. CDR3 in amino acids: CATSRAGTAINEAFF. The DNA of the CDR3 is TGTGCCACCAGCAGAGCCGGGACAGCGATAAACGAAGCTTTCTTT.